Following are 14 T cell receptor beta chains from one sample sequenced in a study of T cells after yellow fever vaccination. One entry per CDR3 protein, called by TCRdb with MiXCR from the 5' RACE reads. The repertoire includes about 68,000 distinct CDR3 sequences, 5% to 8% of them detected once, and about 40% sits in the top ten. The sample here was CD8+ T cells sorted from PBMCs, taken about 49 days after the first yellow fever vaccination. All receptors come from a young man who received the YFV17D yellow fever vaccine.

This clonotype was observed at least ten times. The genes are TRBV5-1 and TRBJ2-2; TRBD2 agrees at 8 bases. With 4 bases clipped from V and 4 bases from J, the junction kept 9 bases outside the gene matches. This CDR3 spans 16 amino acids. CDR1 and CDR2 from the germline V gene are SGHRS and YFSETQ. DNA of the CDR3: TGCGCCAGCAGCCCCAGAGGGACTAGGCGCACCGGGGAGCTGTTTTTT. It translates to CASSPRGTRRTGELFF.

This clonotype has a handful of counts. The rearrangement links TRBV6-1 to TRBJ1-5; D not certain. V gave up 8 bases and J gave up 6 bases, with 20 bases separating them. Looked up from germline, CDR1 is MNHNS and CDR2 is SASEGT. The CDR3 runs 15 residues. The CDR3 DNA follows: TGTGCCAGCGTCCTCCAGCTAGTGTCGGGTCAGCCCCAGCATTTT. It specifies CASVLQLVSGQPQHF.

The sample holds a few counts of this clonotype. This sequence joins TRBV5-6 and TRBJ2-1; no reliable D call. V was shortened by 4 bases and J by 0 bases, with 11 bases between the two germline ends. Germline V gene sequence: CDR1 SGHDT, CDR2 YYEEEE. The CDR3 totals 15 residues. The DNA of the CDR3 is TGTGCCAGCAGCCAATCGTGGAGCTCCTACAATGAGCAGTTCTTC. Protein: CASSQSWSSYNEQFF.

The table lists this clonotype with many counts. This rearrangement joins TRBV10-2 to TRBJ1-4; D is possibly TRBD1 (5 bases). Deletions cut 3 bases from V and 8 bases from J, with 13 bases between. In germline, CDR1 is WSHSY, CDR2 SAAADI. The CDR3 is 14 residues long. CDR3: CASSDGYRGEKLFF. The DNA for the CDR3 is TGCGCCAGCAGTGATGGCTACCGGGGGGAAAAACTGTTTTTT.

This clonotype was recorded at least ten times. CDR3 sequence reads: CASSYRVTEAFF. CDR3 nucleotide sequence: TGTGCCAGCAGCTACAGGGTCACTGAAGCTTTCTTT. The V gene is TRBV11-2, the J gene TRBJ1-1, with D perhaps TRBD1 (6 bases). V was pared by 4 bases and J by 4 bases, with 7 bases between. This CDR3 spans 12 amino acids. Germline CDR1 is SGHAT and CDR2 is FQNNGV. Together with reference TRBV11-2 and TRBJ1-1, the CDR3 gives the full variable domain: EAGVAQSPRYKIIEKRQSVAFWCNPISGHATLYWYQQILGQGPKLLIQFQNNGVVDDSQLPKDRFSAERLKGVDSTLKIQPAKLEDSAVYLCASSYRVTEAFFGQGTRLTVV.

To note about this clonotype: A much more abundant neighbour one base away suggests this may be a read error. V usage is TRBV12-3 or TRBV12-4 and J usage is TRBJ2-1; 8 nucleotides line up with TRBD2. V was clipped by 6 bases and J by 2 bases; unmatched bases: 0. The CDR3 is 13 amino acids. For the CDR3, the DNA is TGTGCCAGCAGGACTAGCGCCTACAATGAGCAGTTCTTC. Translating gives CASRTSAYNEQFF.

This clonotype has a count of ten or more. This chain connects TRBV18 to TRBJ2-7, with 10 nucleotides matching TRBD2. The junction had 6 bases not matched to a gene; V was cut back by 3 bases and J by 4 bases. Germline V lookup: CDR1 KGHSH, CDR2 LQKENI. The CDR3 contains 15 residues. The DNA of the CDR3 is TGTGCCAGCTCACCCGAGTCTAGCGGGGGATACGAGCAGTACTTC. Translated: CASSPESSGGYEQYF.

Only a few counts were recorded for this clonotype. The V call is TRBV6-5, the J call TRBJ2-7, with 13 bases matching TRBD2. V trimming: 4 bases; J trimming: 1 base; junction bases outside the gene matches: 4. CDR1 is MNHEY, CDR2 SVGAGI, per germline. The length of the CDR3 is 16 residues. CDR3 nucleotide sequence: TGTGCCAGCAGTTTGACTAGCGGGGGGCCTTCCTACGAGCAGTACTTC. Protein sequence: CASSLTSGGPSYEQYF.

This clonotype was seen repeatedly, ten times or more. The chain couples TRBV7-2 to TRBJ2-7, with D perhaps matching TRBD1 or TRBD2 (6 bases each). There are 15 residues in the CDR3. The germline V gene encodes CDR1 SGHTA and CDR2 FQGNSA. Deletions cut 6 bases from V and 0 bases from J, with 15 bases between. As DNA, the CDR3 is TGTGCCAGCAGTTATCTAGGGGGGATCTCCTACGAGCAGTACTTC. Residues: CASSYLGGISYEQYF.

The sample holds many counts of this clonotype. The chain employs TRBV6-1 and TRBJ1-4; D is unresolved. The CDR3 contains 16 residues. Germline assignment: CDR1 MNHNS and CDR2 SASEGT. The V and J ends lost 4 bases and 8 bases respectively, with 20 bases between them. The CDR3 here is CASSGRLDRPGEKLFF. In nucleotides, the CDR3 is TGTGCCAGCAGTGGCCGCTTGGATCGGCCCGGCGAAAAACTGTTTTTT.

This clonotype was recorded many times. The chain employs TRBV7-9 and TRBJ2-7; D is unclear. Germline lookup yields CDR1 SEHNR and CDR2 FQNEAQ (reference sequence). This CDR3 is 13 amino acids long. The germline V and J ends were trimmed by 4 bases and 0 bases, with 7 bases remaining between them. Here the CDR3 reads CASSSWDSYEQYF. The CDR3 region has the DNA TGTGCCAGCAGCTCGTGGGACTCCTACGAGCAGTACTTC.

This clonotype is categorized as medium-sized. The genes are TRBV4-2 and TRBJ2-2; 8 bases are shared with TRBD2. The CDR3 sequence is 16 residues long. Losses at the gene ends were 0 bases for V and 4 bases for J; bases not matched to a gene: 4. Germline lookup yields CDR1 LGHNA and CDR2 YNFKEQ. This CDR3 is CASSQDPGGATGELFF. The CDR3 DNA follows: TGTGCCAGCAGCCAAGATCCGGGGGGGGCCACCGGGGAGCTGTTTTTT.

This clonotype was recorded many times. This rearrangement joins TRBV12-3 or TRBV12-4 to TRBJ2-7; the match to TRBD2 covers 7 bases. J was trimmed by 1 base and V by 3 bases; bases with no gene match: 3. The CDR3 contains 14 residues. The CDR3 here is CASSFTSASYEQYF. In nucleotides, the CDR3 is TGTGCCAGCAGTTTTACTAGCGCGTCCTACGAGCAGTACTTC.

This clonotype came up many times. The chain uses TRBV4-1 and TRBJ1-1; no clear D gene. The CDR3 runs 18 residues. Trimming took off 1 base at V and 0 bases at J, with 18 bases between the two ends. Germline values: CDR1 MGHRA, CDR2 YSYEKL. The CDR3 region is CASSQVFRTDTMNTEAFF. The CDR3 bases are TGCGCCAGCAGCCAAGTTTTTCGGACGGATACTATGAACACTGAAGCTTTCTTT.